The rows below give T cell receptor beta chains drawn from one sample of a study of T cell responses to AZD1222 COVID-19 vaccine. TCRdb's table, derived via immunoSEQ multiplex PCR, lists solely in-frame clones and lacks some. The sample holds around 130,000 clones, 70% to 90% seen once. Sequences were derived from peripheral blood, sampled on day 0 of AZD1222 vaccination. Receptors originate from an adult in good health. The conserved cysteine and the conserved F or W are not part of the CDR3 here. A D gene is named only where the DNA matches it firmly. Size tells how often a clone was seen (once, few, many) or the class of an expanded clone, and some rows leave it out.

>TRBJ1-1|TRBV19|11|NA|NA
ASSDPGNTEAF
>TRBJ2-7|TRBV4-3|13|NA|TRBD1
ASSQSPTGWREQY
>TRBJ1-1|TRBV2|12|few|NA
ASSPDGMNTEAF
>TRBJ1-5|TRBV15|14|few|TRBD1
ATSREGGTGSQPQH
>TRBJ1-2|TRBV13|11|NA|NA
ASSLGQSYGYT
>TRBJ2-5|TRBV7-8|11|NA|NA
ASSLTTQETQY
>TRBJ1-5|TRBV18|11|NA|NA
ASSSHVNQPQH
>TRBJ1-1|TRBV7-3|11|once|NA
ASSLSENTEAF
>TRBJ2-3|TRBV18|11|once|NA
ASSPGYTDTQY
>TRBJ1-1|TRBV9|13|NA|TRBD1
ASSATTGRNTEAF
>TRBJ1-3|TRBV6-2/TRBV6-3|12|NA|NA
ASSYGRGGNTIY
>TRBJ2-5|TRBV9|12|NA|NA
ASSLGGIQETQY
>TRBJ2-5|TRBV11-3|12|NA|NA
ASSLDLGTETQY
>TRBJ1-1|TRBV27|12|NA|NA
ASSLRFGGTEAF
>TRBJ1-6|TRBV27|16|few|NA
ASRIDSTGLNYNSPLH
>TRBJ2-2|TRBV29-1|12|NA|NA
SVITRSPAGELF
>TRBJ2-5|TRBV19|11|NA|NA
ASSRLPQETQY
>TRBJ1-2|TRBV4-3|12|NA|NA
ASSQGPGTHGYT
>TRBJ2-1|TRBV5-4|13|once|NA
ASSLAWGSYNEQF
>TRBJ2-7|TRBV29-1|11|NA|TRBD1
SVWTGGDYEQY
>TRBJ1-2|TRBV19|11|NA|NA
ASSTKTGYGYT
>TRBJ1-2|TRBV27|9|NA|NA
ASSFEGSYT
>TRBJ1-6|TRBV6-5|11|NA|NA
ASSYGSNSPLH
>TRBJ1-3|TRBV5-1|12|NA|NA
ASSYQGYGNTIY
>TRBJ2-7|TRBV11-1|13|NA|NA
ASSPGAGQPYEQY
>TRBJ2-7|TRBV5-1|14|once|TRBD1
ASSWKQGQGADEQY
>TRBJ2-1|TRBV9|12|NA|NA
ASSAGGAYNEQF
>TRBJ1-4|TRBV9|14|NA|NA
ASSVEAYATNEKLF
>TRBJ2-3|TRBV29-1|12|NA|NA
SVALVRSTDTQY
>TRBJ1-1|TRBV5-4|10|NA|NA
ASSFGQTEAF
>TRBJ2-7|TRBV5-1|12|NA|NA
ASSSGTSFYEQY
>TRBJ2-1|TRBV6-1|14|NA|TRBD2
ASSVTLAGEFYEQF
>TRBJ2-5|TRBV2|11|NA|TRBD2
ASRGGREETQY
>TRBJ2-2|TRBV10-3|14|few|NA
AISEGADPSTGELF
>TRBJ2-1|TRBV9|12|NA|NA
ASSVATFGNEQF
>TRBJ1-1|TRBV13|12|NA|NA
ASSHGRRNTEAF
>TRBJ2-5|TRBV11-2|13|NA|NA
ASTLRARSQETQY
>TRBJ2-1|TRBV6-2/TRBV6-3|13|NA|NA
ASSYSEGVQHEQF
>TRBJ2-2|TRBV7-3|14|NA|TRBD1
ASSPGQGWLTGELF
>TRBJ2-2|TRBV30|12|NA|NA
AWSVLARTGELF
>TRBJ1-2|TRBV27|11|few|TRBD1
ASRGQGISGYT
>TRBJ1-2|TRBV6-5|11|few|TRBD1
ASSRTGHYGYT